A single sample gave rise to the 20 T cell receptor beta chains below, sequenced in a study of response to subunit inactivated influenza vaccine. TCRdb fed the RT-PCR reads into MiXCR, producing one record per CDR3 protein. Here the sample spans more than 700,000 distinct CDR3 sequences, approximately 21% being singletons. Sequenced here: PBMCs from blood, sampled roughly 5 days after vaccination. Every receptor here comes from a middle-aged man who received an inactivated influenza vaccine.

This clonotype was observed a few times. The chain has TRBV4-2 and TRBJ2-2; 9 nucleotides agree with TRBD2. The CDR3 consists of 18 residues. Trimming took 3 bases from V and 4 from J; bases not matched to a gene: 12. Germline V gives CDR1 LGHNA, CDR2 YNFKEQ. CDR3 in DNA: TGTGCCAGCAGCCACCCTTCGGGCGGGAGGGTCATCACCGGGGAGCTGTTTTTT. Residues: CASSHPSGGRVITGELFF.

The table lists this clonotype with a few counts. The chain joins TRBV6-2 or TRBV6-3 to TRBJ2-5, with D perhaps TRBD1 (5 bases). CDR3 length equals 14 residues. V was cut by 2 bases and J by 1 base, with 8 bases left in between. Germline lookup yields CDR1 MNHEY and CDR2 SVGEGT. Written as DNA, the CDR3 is TGTGCCAGCAGTTACCCGGACACCCAAGAGACCCAGTACTTC. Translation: CASSYPDTQETQYF.

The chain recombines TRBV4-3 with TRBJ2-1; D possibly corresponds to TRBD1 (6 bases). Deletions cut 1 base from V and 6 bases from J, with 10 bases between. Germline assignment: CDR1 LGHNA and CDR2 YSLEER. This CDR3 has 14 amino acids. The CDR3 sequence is CASSQVGGFNEQFF. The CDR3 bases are TGCGCCAGCAGCCAAGTAGGGGGTTTCAATGAGCAGTTCTTC.

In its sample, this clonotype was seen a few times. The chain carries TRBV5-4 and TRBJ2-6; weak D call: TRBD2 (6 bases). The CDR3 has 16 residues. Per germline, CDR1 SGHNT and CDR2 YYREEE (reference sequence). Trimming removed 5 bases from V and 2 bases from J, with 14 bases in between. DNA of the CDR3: TGTGCCAGCAGATATGGAGGGGACCCTGGGGCCAACGTCCTGACTTTC. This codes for CASRYGGDPGANVLTF.

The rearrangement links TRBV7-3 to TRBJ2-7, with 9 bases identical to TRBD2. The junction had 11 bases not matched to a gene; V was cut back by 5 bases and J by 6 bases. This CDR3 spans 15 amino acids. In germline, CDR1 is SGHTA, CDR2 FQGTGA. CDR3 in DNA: TGTGCCAGCAGCCCCATAGCGGGAGAACCGGGCGAGCAGTACTTC. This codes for CASSPIAGEPGEQYF.

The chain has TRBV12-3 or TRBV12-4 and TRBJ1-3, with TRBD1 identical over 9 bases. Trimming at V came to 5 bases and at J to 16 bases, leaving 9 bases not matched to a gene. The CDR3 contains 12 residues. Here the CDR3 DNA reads TGTGCCAGCAGTCTGCTCCGGGACAGGGTCTATTTT. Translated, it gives CASSLLRDRVYF.

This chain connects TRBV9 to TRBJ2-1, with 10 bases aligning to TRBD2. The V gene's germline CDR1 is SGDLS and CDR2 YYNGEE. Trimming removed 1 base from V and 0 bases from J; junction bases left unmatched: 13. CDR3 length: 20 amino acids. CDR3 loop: CASSVNPGLAGEGSYNEQFF. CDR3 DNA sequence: TGTGCCAGCAGCGTAAACCCCGGGCTAGCGGGAGAGGGCTCCTACAATGAGCAGTTCTTC. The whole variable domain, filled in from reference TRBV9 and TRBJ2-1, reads DSGVTQTPKHLITATGQRVTLRCSPRSGDLSVYWYQQSLDQGLQFLIQYYNGEERAKGNILERFSAQQFPDLHSELNLSSLELGDSALYFCASSVNPGLAGEGSYNEQFFGPGTRLTVL.

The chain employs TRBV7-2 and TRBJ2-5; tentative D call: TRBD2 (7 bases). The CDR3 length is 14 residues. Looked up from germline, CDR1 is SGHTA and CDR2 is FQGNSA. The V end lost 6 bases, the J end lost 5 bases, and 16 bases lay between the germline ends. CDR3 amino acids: CASSYRGAWETQYF. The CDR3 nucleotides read TGTGCCAGCAGTTATCGGGGGGCCTGGGAGACCCAGTACTTC.

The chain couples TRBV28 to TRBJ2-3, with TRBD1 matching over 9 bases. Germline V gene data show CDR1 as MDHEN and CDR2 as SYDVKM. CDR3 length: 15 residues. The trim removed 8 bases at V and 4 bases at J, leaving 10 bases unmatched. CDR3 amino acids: CASWASGQGADTQYF. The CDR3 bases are TGTGCCAGCTGGGCTTCGGGACAGGGCGCAGATACGCAGTATTTT.

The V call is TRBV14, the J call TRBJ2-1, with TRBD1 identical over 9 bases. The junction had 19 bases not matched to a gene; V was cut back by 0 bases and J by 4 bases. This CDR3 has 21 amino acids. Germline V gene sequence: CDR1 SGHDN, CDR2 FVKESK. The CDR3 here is CASSQEPGTGLVPSFYNEQFF. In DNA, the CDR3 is TGTGCCAGCAGCCAAGAGCCCGGGACAGGGTTGGTCCCATCCTTTTACAATGAGCAGTTCTTC.

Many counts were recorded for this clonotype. CDR3 sequence (DNA): TGCAGTGCTAGACCCGGACTAGCGGGAGCCGGGGAGCTGTTTTTT. It encodes CSARPGLAGAGELFF. The V and J genes are TRBV20-1 and TRBJ2-2; 13 bases line up with TRBD2. The CDR3 is 15 residues long. Unmatched junction bases numbered 3, after V lost 2 bases and J lost 6 bases. Looked up from germline, CDR1 is DFQATT and CDR2 is SNEGSKA (reference sequence).

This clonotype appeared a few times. As DNA, the CDR3 is TGTGCCAGCAGCTTATCGGCCCAGTACTTC. Translated, it gives CASSLSAQYF. V and J are TRBV7-2 and TRBJ2-5; D is unclear. Germline CDR1 is SGHTA and CDR2 is FQGNSA. The CDR3 spans 10 residues. The V gene lost 2 bases and the J gene lost 9 bases, with 4 bases spanning the gap.

CDR3 sequence (DNA): TGCACCATGACTAGCACAGATACGCAGTATTTT. Encoded protein: CTMTSTDTQYF. V usage is TRBV29-1 and J usage is TRBJ2-3; D gene unclear. The germline V gene has CDR1 SQVTM and CDR2 ANQGSEA. This CDR3 contains 11 residues.

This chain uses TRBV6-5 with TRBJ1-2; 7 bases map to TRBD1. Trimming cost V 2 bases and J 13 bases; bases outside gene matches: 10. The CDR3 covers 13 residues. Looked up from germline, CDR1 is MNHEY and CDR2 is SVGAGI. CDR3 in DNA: TGTGCCAGCAGTTACGGACAGGACTCGGCATCCACCTTC. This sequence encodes CASSYGQDSASTF.

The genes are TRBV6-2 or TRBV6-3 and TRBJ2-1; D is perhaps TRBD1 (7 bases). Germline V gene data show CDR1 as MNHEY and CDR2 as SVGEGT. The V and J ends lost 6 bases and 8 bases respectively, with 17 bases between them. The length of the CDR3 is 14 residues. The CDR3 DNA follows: TGTGCCAGCAGCAAACAGGGGAGGCTCGATGAGCAGTTCTTC. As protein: CASSKQGRLDEQFF.

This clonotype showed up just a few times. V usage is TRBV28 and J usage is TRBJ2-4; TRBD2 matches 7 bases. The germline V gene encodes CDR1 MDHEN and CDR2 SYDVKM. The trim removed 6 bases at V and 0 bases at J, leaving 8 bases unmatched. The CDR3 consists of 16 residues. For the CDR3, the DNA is TGTGCCAGCAGCCGTCCGGGAGGTGTAGCCAAAAACATTCAGTACTTC. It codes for CASSRPGGVAKNIQYF.

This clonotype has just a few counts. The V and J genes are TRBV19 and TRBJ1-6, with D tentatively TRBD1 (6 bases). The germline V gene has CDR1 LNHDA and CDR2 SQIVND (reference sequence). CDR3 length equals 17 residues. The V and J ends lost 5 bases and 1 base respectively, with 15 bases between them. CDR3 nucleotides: TGTGCCAGTAGTCGGGCCCAGGGGTGGTCCTATAATTCACCCCTCCACTTT. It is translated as CASSRAQGWSYNSPLHF. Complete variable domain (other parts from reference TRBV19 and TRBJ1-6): DGGITQSPKYLFRKEGQNVTLSCEQNLNHDAMYWYRQDPGQGLRLIYYSQIVNDFQKGDIAEGYSVSREKKESFPLTVTSAQKNPTAFYLCASSRAQGWSYNSPLHFGNGTRLTVT.

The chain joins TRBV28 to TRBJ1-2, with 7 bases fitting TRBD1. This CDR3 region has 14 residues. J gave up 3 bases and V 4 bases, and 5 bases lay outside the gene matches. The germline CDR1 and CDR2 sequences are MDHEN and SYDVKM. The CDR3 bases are TGTGCCAGCAGTTCGGGACAGAGGCACTATGGCTACACCTTC. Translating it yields CASSSGQRHYGYTF.

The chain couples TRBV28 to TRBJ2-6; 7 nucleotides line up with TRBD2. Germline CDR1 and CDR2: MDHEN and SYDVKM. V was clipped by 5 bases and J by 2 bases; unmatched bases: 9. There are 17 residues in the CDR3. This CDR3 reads CASSPLGGGTGANVLTF. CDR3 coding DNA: TGTGCCAGCAGTCCCCTGGGGGGGGGAACTGGGGCCAACGTCCTGACTTTC.

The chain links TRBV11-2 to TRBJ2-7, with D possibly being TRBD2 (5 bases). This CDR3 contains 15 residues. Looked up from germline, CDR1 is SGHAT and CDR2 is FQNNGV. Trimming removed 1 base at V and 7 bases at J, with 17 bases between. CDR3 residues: CASSLAGKGTREQYF. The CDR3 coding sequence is TGTGCCAGCAGCTTAGCGGGGAAGGGTACAAGAGAGCAGTACTTC.